The source of this T cell receptor (beta chain) is a study of cytomegalovirus exposure and HLA in healthy donors. Concerning this clone itself: Its antigen is unidentified.

Study results and limitations: Links to common viral pathogens appeared, in a later analysis, for several of the most significant clusters. In vitro, a few CMV-associated chains proved specific for CMV antigens. A further, later analysis showed that HLA-associated TCR beta chains (compared with equally common others) were more clonally expanded.

The CDR3 is made up of 14 amino acids. CDR1 is WNHNN, CDR2 SYGVQD, per germline (reference sequence). The V end lost 0 bases, the J end lost 4 bases, and 7 bases lay between the germline ends. 60 Vbeta and 13 Jbeta primers were used in PCR. Profiled with immunoSEQ multiplex PCR; TCRdb holds only in-frame clones, not every one. The data contain 180,000 or so clones, 60% to 80% of them singletons. This TCR derives from a man aged 45-65 years in good health and CMV-seropositive. The sample was PBMCs. The genes are TRBV10-1 and TRBJ2-4; D unclear. DNA for the CDR3: TGCGCCAGCAGTGAGTCGAGCCAAAAAAACATTCAGTACTTC. Its translation is CASSESSQKNIQYF.